The entry below gives a single TCR beta chain sequence along with its context. The antigen remains unidentified. This CDR3 has 16 amino acids. V lost 1 base and J lost 0, with 12 bases in between. CDR1 is LGHNA and CDR2 is YNFKEQ in the germline V gene. Using immunoSEQ multiplex PCR, the repertoire was profiled, and TCRdb retains in-frame clones only, with some absent. Of around 130,000 clones in the sample, roughly 90% were seen once. The data are from a study of T cells in localized non-small cell lung cancer. Study-level points and caveats: An association was observed between higher blood T cell density and longer overall survival. Adjacent lung had a median about 57 of the 100 largest tumor clones. Clonality peaked in uninvolved adjacent lung rather than tumor. Heterogeneity within the tumor remains possible, as just one region underwent sequencing.

The J gene is TRBJ1-1, the V gene TRBV4-2, with D possibly TRBD1 on 6 matching bases. The sample was peripheral blood, taken before any cancer treatment. The TCR comes from a female donor over 55 with stage I lung adenocarcinoma. The CDR3 protein is CASSQGPAGVNTEAFF. The CDR3 DNA reads TGTGCCAGCAGCCAAGGCCCTGCAGGGGTGAACACTGAAGCTTTCTTT.